This T cell receptor beta chain was sequenced during a study of identical twins. The CDR3 consists of 9 residues. Germline V gene lookup returns CDR1 MDHEN and CDR2 SYDVKM. V dropped 8 bases and J dropped 11 bases, with 7 bases sitting between them. TCRdb recomputed calls from the 5' RACE reads with MiXCR, one row per CDR3 protein. The repertoire holds 450,000 to 600,000 distinct CDR3 sequences, with under 25% as singletons. Separately, the same data were catalogued under a study of yellow fever vaccine responses in identical twins.

The chain combines TRBV28 with TRBJ2-1; D may match TRBD1 or TRBD2 (5 bases each). Specimen: CD4+ T cells sorted from blood. This TCR derives from a woman aged 18-29 years in good health. The CDR3: CASGTKQFF. The CDR3, as DNA: TGTGCCAGCGGGACCAAGCAGTTCTTC.